Sequencing of this T cell receptor beta chain was carried out in a study of CD8 T cells in Susac syndrome. An amount of RNA that ranged from about 0.45 to 1 ug was reverse transcribed with random hexamers. TCRdb itself ran the immunoSEQ multiplex PCR reads through MiXCR, one entry per CDR3 protein. The data hold about 80,000 distinct CDR3 sequences, with 95% to 96% observed a single time. In germline, CDR1 is MNHNY, CDR2 SVGAGI (reference sequence). With 1 base clipped from V and 3 bases from J, the junction kept 5 bases outside the gene matches. This CDR3 contains 16 residues. Specimen: CD8+ T cells from PBMCs. The TCR sequence derives from a human donor with Susac syndrome. This chain uses TRBV6-6 with TRBJ2-5; 10 bases are shared with TRBD2. CDR3 bases: TGTGCCAGCAGTTACTTACGGCTAGCGGGAGAAGAGACCCAGTACTTC. The encoded protein is CASSYLRLAGEETQYF.